This T cell receptor (beta chain) was recorded in a study of vaccination and CD4 T cells after COVID-19. CDR3 length: 15 amino acids. Trimming pared 6 bases from V and 0 bases from J, leaving 14 bases between. Germline V gene sequence: CDR1 DFQATT, CDR2 SNEGSKA (reference sequence). Sequence data for DNA of cultured CD4+ T cells were generated by the Oncomine TCR Beta short-read assay. TCRdb fed the PCR reads into MiXCR, producing one record per CDR3 protein. The sample yields around 8,100 distinct CDR3 sequences, more than 60% seen once. Treatment specified: roughly 10-day PBMC culture with coronavirus spike peptide pools or control peptides (ViraFEST assay). Note on this clonotype: Antigen specificity is unknown.

This TCR was sampled from a human donor who had recovered from COVID-19. The V gene is TRBV20-1, the J gene TRBJ2-2; TRBD1 is a possible D gene (6 bases). Sequencing was done on a sample of CD4+ T cells from blood, cultured in vitro. The DNA of the CDR3 is TGCAGTGCCAAAATCGGGACATCGAACACCGGGGAGCTGTTTTTT. Translating it yields CSAKIGTSNTGELFF.